The 23 T cell receptor beta chains below come from one sample, sequenced in a study of blood T cell repertoires in COVID-19. TCRdb keeps only in-frame clones here, not all; method: immunoSEQ multiplex PCR. This sample has some 150,000 clones; roughly 80% occur once, and the top ten carry about 9%. Sample: peripheral blood. The source is a man in his fifties with active or convalescent COVID-19.

This rearrangement joins TRBV18 to TRBJ1-3; D is unclear. The CDR3 sequence is 14 residues long. Trimming cost V 2 bases and J 3 bases, with 8 bases left between them. Germline assignment: CDR1 KGHSH and CDR2 LQKENI. The CDR3 region has the DNA TGTGCCAGCTCACCAAGTCCGGTTGGAAACACCATATATTTT. Its translation is CASSPSPVGNTIYF. The whole variable domain, filled in from reference TRBV18 and TRBJ1-3, reads NAGVMQNPRHLVRRRGQEARLRCSPMKGHSHVYWYRQLPEEGLKFMVYLQKENIIDESGMPKERFSAEFPKEGPSILRIQQVVRGDSAAYFCASSPSPVGNTIYFGEGSWLTVV.

J is TRBJ1-3 and V is TRBV28, with D maybe TRBD1 (6 bases). Germline CDR1 MDHEN, CDR2 SYDVKM. There are 16 residues in the CDR3. The V gene lost 5 bases and the J gene lost 2 bases, with 16 bases spanning the gap. This CDR3 reads CASSPWLGGPGNTIYF. The CDR3 bases are TGTGCCAGCAGTCCGTGGCTAGGGGGACCTGGAAACACCATATATTTT.

The CDR3 reads CASSILGQGTGELFF. CDR3 sequence (DNA): TGTGCCAGTAGTATCCTAGGACAGGGCACCGGGGAGCTGTTTTTT. The chain joins TRBV19 to TRBJ2-2, with 8 bases fitting TRBD1. Germline V gene lookup returns CDR1 LNHDA and CDR2 SQIVND (reference sequence). V shed 3 bases, J shed 4 bases, and the junction held 4 bases outside the gene matches. CDR3 length equals 15 residues.

This clone was counted many times. This rearrangement joins TRBV28 to TRBJ2-7, with D maybe TRBD2 (7 bases). Germline CDR1 reads MDHEN; CDR2 reads SYDVKM. CDR3 length equals 14 residues. V lost 3 bases to trimming and J lost 2 bases, with 11 bases between them. The DNA of the CDR3 is TGTGCCAGCAGTTTCGGGGGGCTCGCCTACGAGCAGTACTTC. It yields the protein CASSFGGLAYEQYF.

The chain joins TRBV19 to TRBJ1-1, with 11 nucleotides matching TRBD1. CDR3 length equals 16 residues. The V gene end was trimmed by 6 bases and the J gene end by 1 base; junction bases not matched to a gene: 7. Germline V gene lookup returns CDR1 LNHDA and CDR2 SQIVND (reference sequence). Written as DNA, the CDR3 is TGTGCCAGTAGACGCGGACAGGGGGCTGGGAACACTGAAGCTTTCTTT. Its protein is CASRRGQGAGNTEAFF. The whole variable domain, filled in from reference TRBV19 and TRBJ1-1, reads DGGITQSPKYLFRKEGQNVTLSCEQNLNHDAMYWYRQDPGQGLRLIYYSQIVNDFQKGDIAEGYSVSREKKESFPLTVTSAQKNPTAFYLCASRRGQGAGNTEAFFGQGTRLTVV.

The chain is built from TRBV28 and TRBJ2-7; 9 positions agree with TRBD2. The CDR3 is 14 amino acids. Trimming at V came to 11 bases and at J to 6 bases, leaving 14 bases not matched to a gene. Germline V CDR1 and CDR2: MDHEN, SYDVKM. CDR3 nucleotide sequence: TGTGCCTGCGCGACCGGGACTAGCTTAGTCGAGCAGTACTTC. As protein: CACATGTSLVEQYF.

The chain uses TRBV3-1 (or the pseudogene TRBV3-2) and TRBJ2-5; 10 positions match TRBD2. CDR1 LGHDT and CDR2 YNNKEL come from the germline V gene (reference sequence). V was pared by 4 bases and J by 1 base, with 3 bases of the junction left unmatched. The CDR3 runs 15 residues. CDR3 amino acids: CASSPGTSVQETQYF. Here the CDR3 DNA reads TGTGCCAGCAGCCCCGGGACTAGCGTCCAAGAGACCCAGTACTTC.

This clone was recorded at least ten times. The chain has TRBV2 and TRBJ2-7; TRBD2 matches at 7 bases. Germline V gives CDR1 SNHLY, CDR2 FYNNEI. The J segment lost 7 bases and the V segment lost 4 bases, leaving 7 bases of the junction unmatched. This CDR3 contains 13 residues. The CDR3: CASSVPGGSEQYF. Here the CDR3 DNA reads TGTGCCAGCAGTGTTCCGGGAGGCAGTGAGCAGTACTTC.

The chain couples TRBV10-1 to TRBJ2-1, with 11 bases matching TRBD2. Germline CDR1 and CDR2: WNHNN and SYGVQD (reference sequence). This CDR3 contains 16 residues. V trimming: 0 bases; J trimming: 7 bases; junction bases outside the gene matches: 5. This CDR3 is CASSESGTSGRNEQFF. The CDR3 nucleotides are TGCGCCAGCAGTGAGTCCGGGACTAGCGGACGGAATGAGCAGTTCTTC.

This chain connects TRBV19 to TRBJ2-4; 9 nucleotides agree with TRBD2. The CDR3 has 16 amino acids. Germline V lookup: CDR1 LNHDA, CDR2 SQIVND (reference sequence). V lost 6 bases and J lost 7; bases outside the gene matches: 13. The CDR3: CASSQGAGGPGNIQYF. The CDR3 DNA is TGTGCCAGTAGCCAGGGAGCGGGAGGCCCCGGGAACATTCAGTACTTC.

This clone was found once. The gene calls are TRBV19 and TRBJ1-2, with D possibly TRBD1 on 6 matching bases. CDR3 length equals 14 residues. Germline CDR1 is LNHDA and CDR2 is SQIVND (reference sequence). Trimming shortened V by 5 bases and J by 4 bases, and 14 bases separated the two germline ends. The CDR3 DNA is TGTGCCAGTAGTGCCCCTACAGGGATCTATGGCTACACCTTC. It codes for CASSAPTGIYGYTF.

This clone was seen once. The chain combines TRBV6-5 with TRBJ2-7; TRBD2 matches 9 bases. CDR1 is MNHEY, CDR2 SVGAGI, per germline. The length of the CDR3 is 16 residues. The trim removed 2 bases at V and 1 base at J, leaving 6 bases unmatched. The CDR3 is CASSYASGTLSYEQYF. Here the CDR3 DNA reads TGTGCCAGCAGTTACGCTAGCGGGACTCTTTCCTACGAGCAGTACTTC.

The rearrangement links TRBV6-5 to TRBJ1-6; possibly TRBD1 for D (6 bases). The germline V gene encodes CDR1 MNHEY and CDR2 SVGAGI. The CDR3 spans 11 residues. CDR3 residues: CRAGGGSPLHF. CDR3 coding DNA: TGTCGTGCGGGAGGGGGTTCACCCCTCCACTTT.

This clone was seen only a few times. This rearrangement joins TRBV19 to TRBJ2-5, with a possible D match to TRBD2 (5 bases). Germline values: CDR1 LNHDA, CDR2 SQIVND (reference sequence). This CDR3 region has 13 residues. V dropped 0 bases and J dropped 5 bases, with 7 bases sitting between them. Here the CDR3 DNA reads TGTGCCAGTAGTATAGATCCGGGGGAGACCCAGTACTTC. Amino acid sequence: CASSIDPGETQYF.

The rearrangement joins TRBV24-1 to TRBJ2-1, with a tentative D call TRBD2 (6 bases). CDR3 length equals 13 residues. CDR1 is KGHDR, CDR2 SFDVKD, per germline. The germline V and J ends were trimmed by 7 bases and 4 bases, with 10 bases remaining between them. The CDR3 protein is CATSWGRYNEQFF. In DNA form, the CDR3 reads TGTGCCACCAGCTGGGGGAGGTACAATGAGCAGTTCTTC.

The V and J genes are TRBV3-1 (or the pseudogene TRBV3-2) and TRBJ2-2; weak D call: TRBD2 (6 bases). The CDR3 spans 16 residues. The V and J ends lost 4 bases and 4 bases respectively, with 16 bases between them. CDR1 LGHDT and CDR2 YNNKEL come from the germline V gene (reference sequence). The CDR3 DNA follows: TGTGCCAGCAGCCTCCTGGAGGGGCGGGTCACCGGGGAGCTGTTTTTT. It translates to CASSLLEGRVTGELFF.

The V gene is TRBV7-9, the J gene TRBJ2-1; the match to TRBD2 covers 9 bases. CDR3 length equals 16 residues. Unmatched junction bases numbered 10, after V lost 6 bases and J lost 4 bases. CDR1 and CDR2 (germline): SEHNR, FQNEAQ (reference sequence). In DNA form, the CDR3 reads TGTGCCAGCAGGCCGTCCGGGACTAGCCGATACAATGAGCAGTTCTTC. Translated: CASRPSGTSRYNEQFF.

This chain links TRBV5-1 with TRBJ1-4; D is ambiguous. Germline-derived CDR1 and CDR2 are SGHRS and YFSETQ. The CDR3 is 15 amino acids. Trimming took off 0 bases at V and 3 bases at J, with 9 bases between the two ends. This chain's CDR3 is CASSLAPGANEKLFF. The CDR3 DNA is TGCGCCAGCAGCTTGGCTCCGGGTGCTAATGAAAAACTGTTTTTT. The full variable domain, in which reference TRBV5-1 and TRBJ1-4 provide the parts outside the CDR3, is KAGVTQTPRYLIKTRGQQVTLSCSPISGHRSVSWYQQTPGQGLQFLFEYFSETQRNKGNFPGRFSGRQFSNSRSEMNVSTLELGDSALYLCASSLAPGANEKLFFGSGTQLSVL.

This chain joins TRBV6-5 and TRBJ2-1, with 14 bases lining up with TRBD2. The CDR3 covers 16 residues. J lost 8 bases, V lost 2 bases, and 5 bases had no gene match. The germline gives CDR1 MNHEY, CDR2 SVGAGI. CDR3: CASSYLGLAGVDEQFF. In DNA form, the CDR3 reads TGTGCCAGCAGTTACCTGGGACTAGCGGGAGTAGATGAGCAGTTCTTC.

On this clone itself: This sample includes further DNA sequences coding for the same CDR3. V and J are TRBV20-1 and TRBJ2-7; no definite D call. Per the germline V gene, CDR1 is DFQATT and CDR2 is SNEGSKA (reference sequence). The CDR3 extends over 11 amino acids. V lost 1 base and J lost 2, with 3 bases in between. The CDR3 DNA sequence: TGCAGTGCTAGAGGCGCCTACGAGCAGTACTTC. Translating gives CSARGAYEQYF.

The chain joins TRBV2 to TRBJ2-7; 8 bases match TRBD1. This CDR3 contains 13 residues. Trimming at V came to 5 bases and at J to 3 bases, leaving 3 bases not matched to a gene. CDR1 SNHLY and CDR2 FYNNEI come from the germline V gene. CDR3 nucleotides: TGTGCCAGCAGTCCGGGACAGGTCTACGAGCAGTACTTC. Its protein product is CASSPGQVYEQYF.

V gene TRBV7-2 combines with J gene TRBJ2-5; 13 bases map to TRBD2. Looked up from germline, CDR1 is SGHTA and CDR2 is FQGNSA. V was pared by 5 bases and J by 2 bases, with 8 bases of the junction left unmatched. The CDR3 consists of 17 residues. In nucleotides, the CDR3 is TGTGCCAGCAGCCCCGGACTAGCGGGAGCGGGGCAAGAGACCCAGTACTTC. This encodes CASSPGLAGAGQETQYF.

The V gene is TRBV27, the J gene TRBJ2-5, with 9 bases matching TRBD2. Germline lookup yields CDR1 MNHEY and CDR2 SMNVEV (reference sequence). The CDR3 runs to 15 residues. With 5 bases clipped from V and 3 bases from J, the junction kept 7 bases outside the gene matches. The CDR3 sequence: CASSPRLAAKETQYF. The CDR3 DNA is TGTGCCAGCAGTCCGCGACTAGCGGCAAAAGAGACCCAGTACTTC.